The 25 T cell receptor beta chains presented below share a single source sample, sequenced in a study of tumor and adjacent non-tumor tissue in lung cancer. RNA was extracted from bulk tissue without any cell sorting. Three rounds of nested PCR, following a modified ARM-PCR protocol, produced the TCRbeta library. TCRdb independently ran MiXCR on the multiplex PCR reads; one entry per CDR3 protein. Of fewer than 85,000 distinct CDR3 sequences in the sample, around four fifths are singletons; the top ten hold over 25%. The sample comprised lung tumor tissue. The receptor set was obtained from a man in his sixties with non-small cell lung cancer.

Worth noting for this clonotype: Because the CDR3 is missing its conserved closing phenylalanine or tryptophan, this is likely a read error. It is unclear where the CDR3 begins or ends on the DNA, so no DNA is shown, and the CDR3 is as TCRdb lists it. CDR3 loop: CASSYAGGGGETQHL. The rearrangement joins TRBV6-5 to TRBJ2-5; TRBD1 is the table's D call and was not checked against the DNA. Germline loops: CDR1 MNHEY, CDR2 SVGAGI. Termini included, the CDR3 measures 15 amino acids.

Details on this clonotype: The final CDR3 position lacks the conserved phenylalanine or tryptophan, pointing to a likely read error. This chain uses TRBV6-5 with TRBJ2-7; D unclear. TRBJ2-1 matches the DNA end more closely, so the J call is doubtful. Germline CDR1 MNHEY, CDR2 SVGAGI. This CDR3 has 14 residues. CDR3 residues: CASSYLSSSYEQFY. CDR3 bases: TGTGCCAGCAGTTACTTGAGTAGCTCCTACGAGCAGTTCTAT.

With regard to this clonotype: The junction departs from germline at one end; a sequencing error may be responsible. The rearrangement uses TRBV18 and TRBJ2-7, with 10 positions matching TRBD1. Germline CDR1 reads KGHSH; CDR2 reads LQKENI. This CDR3 is built from 16 residues. The CDR3 here is CASPPDRGGLVHEQYF. The CDR3 region has the DNA TGTGCCAGCCCACCGGACAGGGGGGGACTTGTTCACGAGCAGTACTTC.

Remarks on this clonotype: Given the absence of the conserved phenylalanine or tryptophan at the CDR3 end, a read error is likely. This sequence joins TRBV11-1 and TRBJ1-1; D is unresolved. CDR1 and CDR2 from the germline V gene are SGHAT and FQDESV (reference sequence). Trimming removed 8 bases at V and 7 bases at J, with 14 bases between. CDR3 length equals 12 residues. CDR3 residues: CASGRDRGEAFL. CDR3 nucleotides: TGTGCCAGCGGCCGCGACCGAGGTGAAGCTTTCCTT.

Comment on this clonotype: Being one base from a much bigger clone, this may be a read error. V is TRBV6-5 and J is TRBJ1-2; 9 nucleotides line up with TRBD1. The CDR3 spans 14 residues. CDR1 and CDR2 (germline): MNHEY, SVGAGI. CDR3 DNA sequence: TGTGCCAGCAGTTACGACAGGGGGGGAAAGGGCTGCACCTTC. Protein sequence: CASSYDRGGKGCTF.

In regard to this clonotype: The final CDR3 position lacks the conserved phenylalanine or tryptophan, pointing to a likely read error. The rearrangement joins TRBV6-5 to TRBJ1-3; D is undetermined. Germline CDR1 is MNHEY and CDR2 is SVGAGI. The CDR3 spans 15 residues. This CDR3 is CASRYSRSPGNTIYL. The CDR3 DNA reads TGTGCCAGCAGATACTCGAGGTCACCTGGAAACACCATATATCTT.

The rearrangement uses TRBV20-1 and TRBJ2-4; D gene uncertain. This CDR3 has 11 amino acids. V gave up 5 bases and J gave up 9 bases, with 11 bases separating them. Germline CDR1 DFQATT, CDR2 SNEGSKA (reference sequence). The CDR3 DNA sequence: TGCAGTGCTTATGGGGTTGGCATTCAGTACTTC. Its protein product is CSAYGVGIQYF.

Turning to this clonotype: One end of the junction does not line up with germline, which may come from a read error. J is TRBJ1-5 and V is TRBV30; D is ambiguous. Germline CDR1 and CDR2: GTSNPN and SVGIG (reference sequence). The CDR3 runs to 13 residues. The CDR3 coding sequence is TGTGCCTGGAGTAAAGCGGGGAATCAGTCCCAGCATTTT. This translates into CAWSKAGNQSQHF.

A remark on this clonotype: Germline and junction disagree at one end, which may indicate a read error. The genes are TRBV29-1 and TRBJ2-5; D is unclear. The length of the CDR3 is 15 residues. CDR1 is SQVTM and CDR2 is ANQGSEA in the germline V gene. CDR3 amino acids: CNVDGHPASQENQYF. The CDR3 bases are TGCAACGTTGATGGGCATCCAGCGAGCCAAGAGAACCAGTACTTC.

Comment on this clonotype: The conserved phenylalanine or tryptophan normally closing the CDR3 is absent here, so this likely arose from a read error. The DNA is left out, because the CDR3 cannot be placed on it with certainty; the CDR3 is given as TCRdb lists it. The chain employs TRBV29-1 and TRBJ2-3; no DNA check was done on the table's D call, TRBD1. The CDR3 extends over 15 residues, inclusive of both ends. Germline assignment: CDR1 SQVTM and CDR2 ANQGSEA. CDR3 region: CSVEVNRGVTDTQYY.

The chain combines TRBV6-1 with TRBJ2-3, with D possibly being TRBD1 (5 bases). The germline gives CDR1 MNHNS, CDR2 SASEGT. This CDR3 spans 15 amino acids. V was trimmed by 10 bases and J by 0 bases, leaving 17 bases between them. CDR3 in amino acids: CANRIQAASTDTQYF. The CDR3 coding sequence is TGTGCCAACAGGATACAGGCAGCGAGCACAGATACGCAGTATTTT.

With regard to this clonotype: Because it lacks the conserved phenylalanine or tryptophan at the end, this CDR3 is likely a read error. The chain links TRBV20-1 to TRBJ1-1; D gene uncertain. The germline gives CDR1 DFQATT, CDR2 SNEGSKA (reference sequence). This CDR3 is built from 15 residues. The CDR3 DNA reads as TGCAGTGCTAGGGGGAGGCCCCTCGGGAACAGTGAAGCTTTCATT. This sequence encodes CSARGRPLGNSEAFI.

Concerning this clonotype itself: The conserved phenylalanine or tryptophan is not found at the CDR3 terminus, so this likely reflects a read error. The limits of the CDR3 on the DNA are not certain, so only TCRdb's listed CDR3 is given. The chain links TRBV20-1 to TRBJ2-1; TRBD2 is taken as the D call from the table, unchecked against the DNA. Ends included, the CDR3 has 16 residues. Germline V CDR1 and CDR2: DFQATT, SNEGSKA (reference sequence). The CDR3 spells CSARERAGLATNEKFY.

Comment on this clonotype: Given a much more abundant clone one base away, this may be a read error. This chain uses TRBV10-3 with TRBJ2-7, with a possible D match to TRBD1 (6 bases). Germline V gene sequence: CDR1 ENHRY, CDR2 SYGVKD. V lost 6 bases and J 5 bases, leaving 20 bases between the germline ends. CDR3 length: 15 residues. The CDR3 loop reads CAISPDRWSKDEQYF. Written as DNA, the CDR3 is TGTGCCATCAGCCCTGACAGGTGGTCTAAGGACGAGCAGTACTTC.

For this clonotype: Mismatch with germline at one junction end may stem from a read error. The V gene is TRBV11-1, the J gene TRBJ2-1; 9 bases line up with TRBD2. Germline loops: CDR1 SGHAT, CDR2 FQDESV (reference sequence). The CDR3 loop spans 15 amino acids. CDR3 DNA sequence: TGTGCCAACAGCCTAGGACTAGCGAGTGACAATGAGCAGTTCTTC. It is translated as CANSLGLASDNEQFF. The entire variable domain, with the rest obtained from reference TRBV11-1 and TRBJ2-1, is as follows: EAEVAQSPRYKITEKSQAVAFWCDPISGHATLYWYRQILGQGPELLVQFQDESVVDDSQLPKDRFSAERLKGVDSTLKIQPAELGDSAMYLCANSLGLASDNEQFFGPGTRLTVL.

Ten or more counts support this clonotype. In DNA, the CDR3 is TGTGCCAGCAGCACCGCTGGGCTAGCCTACGAGCAGTACTTC. Its translation: CASSTAGLAYEQYF. The V and J genes are TRBV11-2 and TRBJ2-7; D gene unclear. V dropped 5 bases and J dropped 2 bases, with 13 bases sitting between them. Looked up from germline, CDR1 is SGHAT and CDR2 is FQNNGV. The CDR3 has 14 residues.

On this clonotype itself: A junction boundary mismatches the germline segment, possibly from a read error. The rearrangement uses TRBV11-1 and TRBJ1-1; TRBD1 might be the D (5 bases). Germline-derived CDR1 and CDR2 are SGHAT and FQDESV (reference sequence). The CDR3 has 13 residues. The CDR3 loop reads CASCIQANAEAFF. DNA for the CDR3: TGTGCCAGCTGCATACAGGCGAACGCTGAAGCTTTCTTT.

A remark on this clonotype: This is likely a read error, given that the CDR3 carries no conserved phenylalanine or tryptophan at its end. The rearrangement joins TRBV15 to TRBJ2-1, with D hard to call. Germline assignment: CDR1 LNHNV and CDR2 YYDKDF (reference sequence). This CDR3 is built from 14 residues. The ends were cut back, 5 bases at V and 8 bases at J, with 16 bases in the middle. CDR3 region: CATSPRRPDDEQFL. As DNA, the CDR3 is TGTGCCACCAGCCCACGGCGTCCCGATGATGAGCAGTTCTTA.

The chain joins TRBV9 to TRBJ2-7; D perhaps matches TRBD1 (6 bases). V was clipped by 2 bases and J by 2 bases, with 11 bases between them. The CDR3 is made up of 14 amino acids. CDR1 is SGDLS, CDR2 YYNGEE, per germline. The CDR3 here is CASSVDTGPYEQYF. The CDR3 nucleotides read TGTGCCAGCAGCGTCGACACAGGGCCCTACGAGCAGTACTTC.

This clonotype was seen a handful of times. A much larger clonotype is one base distant, so this may be a read error. This chain uses TRBV20-1 with TRBJ2-3, with 13 bases lining up with TRBD2. After removal of 8 bases from V and 5 bases from J, the junction contained 10 bases not matched to a gene. The CDR3 is 15 amino acids. The V gene's germline CDR1 is DFQATT and CDR2 SNEGSKA (reference sequence). The CDR3 region is CSTKPGLAGRDTQYF. The CDR3 nucleotides read TGCAGTACTAAGCCGGGACTAGCGGGAAGAGATACGCAGTATTTT.

Concerning this clonotype: This could be a read error, since a much larger clone is one nucleotide away. As the CDR3 is not closed by the conserved phenylalanine or tryptophan, this likely results from a read error. This chain uses TRBV13 with TRBJ2-7, with D possibly being TRBD1 (6 bases). V lost 0 bases and J 8 bases, leaving 8 bases between the germline ends. The CDR3 covers 12 residues. Germline V gene data show CDR1 as PRHDT and CDR2 as FYEKMQ (reference sequence). The CDR3 reads CASSLGGAQQYI. In nucleotides, the CDR3 is TGTGCCAGCAGCTTAGGGGGGGCTCAGCAGTACATC.

The rearrangement joins TRBV20-1 to TRBJ2-5; the D is unclear. The CDR3 contains 9 residues. CDR1 is DFQATT and CDR2 is SNEGSKA in the germline V gene (reference sequence). Deletions cut 6 bases from V and 6 bases from J, with 5 bases between. CDR3 residues: CSAGQTQYF. CDR3 DNA sequence: TGCAGTGCAGGGCAGACCCAGTACTTC.

Concerning this clonotype: One end of the junction varies from germline; a read error may be responsible. The chain has TRBV29-1 and TRBJ2-1; a weak D match, TRBD2 (6 bases). Germline CDR1 SQVTM, CDR2 ANQGSEA. The CDR3 is 12 amino acids. CDR3 in DNA: TGCAACGTTGGACCGGGGGAGGCTGTGCAGTTCTTC. Its translation is CNVGPGEAVQFF.

On this clonotype: A read error may produce the germline difference seen at one junction end. The rearrangement joins TRBV5-1 to TRBJ1-2; D is possibly TRBD1 (5 bases). Germline V lookup: CDR1 SGHRS, CDR2 YFSETQ. This CDR3 is built from 14 residues. For the CDR3, the DNA is TGCGCCAGCGGCTCGACAGAAGCGAACTATGGATACACCTTC. Amino acids: CASGSTEANYGYTF.

For this clonotype: At one end, the junction sequence differs from germline, possibly due to a read error. The chain uses TRBV7-3 and TRBJ2-3; a weak D match, TRBD2 (6 bases). The CDR3 length is 16 residues. The germline V gene encodes CDR1 SGHTA and CDR2 FQGTGA. CDR3 coding DNA: TGTGCCAGCGGCTTAGTCCCCCGGGGGAGCACAGATACGCAGTATTTT. As protein: CASGLVPRGSTDTQYF.